One sample yielded the 27 T cell receptor beta chains listed below, sequenced in a study of T cell responses to AZD1222 COVID-19 vaccine. The data were produced by immunoSEQ multiplex PCR, yet TCRdb's version contains in-frame clones alone and is incomplete. This sample carries about 180,000 clones, 75% to 95% of them seen once, and the ten largest clones take approximately 2.8%. The source material was peripheral blood, sampled on day 0 of AZD1222 vaccination. The receptors were gathered from an adult in good health.

This clone was counted once. This chain uses TRBV2 with TRBJ2-5, with 8 nucleotides matching TRBD2. Per germline, CDR1 SNHLY and CDR2 FYNNEI. V lost 7 bases, J lost 1 base, and 11 bases stayed unmatched. The CDR3 has 16 residues. CDR3 bases: TGTGCCAGCACCGGGGAGCTACTAGCGGCCCAAGAGACCCAGTACTTC. Encoded protein: CASTGELLAAQETQYF.

The V call is TRBV2, the J call TRBJ2-7; 9 bases fit TRBD1. With 1 base clipped from V and 11 bases from J, the junction kept 6 bases outside the gene matches. CDR1 and CDR2 (germline): SNHLY, FYNNEI. The CDR3 consists of 13 residues. CDR3: CASSEGTGEREYF. CDR3 DNA sequence: TGTGCCAGCAGTGAAGGGACAGGGGAGAGAGAGTACTTC.

Points on this clone: In the same sample, other DNA sequences code for this CDR3. This chain uses TRBV7-9 with TRBJ2-5; tentatively, D is TRBD2 (6 bases). V was cut by 8 bases and J by 1 base, with 8 bases left in between. The CDR3 runs to 12 residues. Germline assignment: CDR1 SEHNR and CDR2 FQNEAQ (reference sequence). CDR3 sequence reads: CASGGTQETQYF. CDR3 DNA sequence: TGTGCCAGCGGGGGGACCCAAGAGACCCAGTACTTC.

The chain is built from TRBV7-6 and TRBJ2-2; the D gene is possibly TRBD1 (6 bases). The CDR3 is 16 residues long. Trimming shortened V by 5 bases and J by 0 bases, and 13 bases separated the two germline ends. Germline V lookup: CDR1 SGHVS, CDR2 FNYEAQ. CDR3 sequence: CASSPAEGANTGELFF. In DNA, the CDR3 is TGTGCCAGCAGCCCCGCCGAGGGGGCGAACACCGGGGAGCTGTTTTTT.

The J gene is TRBJ1-2, the V gene TRBV5-1; 7 bases fit TRBD1. Germline trimming cut 9 bases from V and 4 bases from J; bases unmatched to any gene: 12. CDR1 SGHRS and CDR2 YFSETQ come from the germline V gene. The CDR3 loop spans 14 amino acids. CDR3 region: CATGPWDSSYGYTF. The DNA for the CDR3 is TGCGCCACCGGGCCTTGGGACAGTTCCTATGGCTACACCTTC.

This clone was found once. This chain connects TRBV12-3 or TRBV12-4 to TRBJ1-4, with D uncertain. The CDR3 is 13 amino acids. With 7 bases removed from V and 5 bases from J, the gap between germline ends came to 11 bases. The CDR3 DNA follows: TGTGCCAGCACTCATATAAGGAATGAAAAACTGTTTTTT. Its translation is CASTHIRNEKLFF.

The rearrangement joins TRBV21-1 to TRBJ2-7. TRBV21-1 corresponds to a pseudogene. This CDR3 contains 10 residues. The CDR3 bases are TGTGCCAGCAGGTTTTCCGAGCAGTACTTC. The encoded protein is CASRFSEQYF.

The rearrangement uses TRBV7-9 and TRBJ2-1; TRBD2 aligns across 10 bases. V shed 5 bases and J 10 bases; nucleotides not matched to a gene: 11. This CDR3 has 15 amino acids. Germline values: CDR1 SEHNR, CDR2 FQNEAQ (reference sequence). The chain's CDR3 is CASSLSGGPRGEQFF. The CDR3 DNA sequence: TGTGCCAGCAGCCTTAGCGGGGGGCCCCGGGGAGAGCAGTTCTTC.

The J gene is TRBJ1-2, the V gene TRBV6-5, with D uncertain. Germline V gene sequence: CDR1 MNHEY, CDR2 SVGAGI. With 6 bases removed from V and 7 bases from J, the gap between germline ends came to 12 bases. The CDR3 is made up of 12 amino acids. Here the CDR3 reads CASRIDSGGYTF. DNA of the CDR3: TGTGCCAGCAGGATCGATAGTGGTGGCTACACCTTC.

The chain links TRBV5-1 to TRBJ2-5, with D perhaps TRBD2 (5 bases). Trimming removed 1 base from V and 5 bases from J, with 9 bases in between. This CDR3 has 13 residues. The germline CDR1 and CDR2 sequences are SGHRS and YFSETQ. CDR3 bases: TGCGCCAGCAGCTTGAACCCGGGGGAGACCCAGTACTTC. Its translation: CASSLNPGETQYF.

CDR3 loop: CASSTDPGGIQYF. The CDR3 DNA reads as TGTGCCAGCAGCACGGACCCGGGAGGCATTCAGTACTTC. V is TRBV7-3 and J is TRBJ2-4; 7 bases line up with TRBD2. The ends lost 5 bases at V and 9 bases at J; junction bases unmatched: 7. The CDR3 sequence is 13 residues long. CDR1 is SGHTA, CDR2 FQGTGA, per germline.

This chain joins TRBV6-2 or TRBV6-3 and TRBJ2-1, with 11 bases identical to TRBD2. The CDR3 contains 18 residues. Trimming took 0 bases from V and 5 from J; bases not matched to a gene: 9. Germline V lookup: CDR1 MNHEY, CDR2 SVGEGT. CDR3 sequence: CASSYSRASGGFHNEQFF. The CDR3 DNA sequence: TGTGCCAGCAGTTACTCGAGGGCTAGCGGGGGGTTCCACAATGAGCAGTTCTTC.

The chain links TRBV7-6 to TRBJ1-5; 7 nucleotides align to TRBD1. This CDR3 has 15 amino acids. Trimming removed 4 bases from V and 4 bases from J; junction bases left unmatched: 7. Germline CDR1 is SGHVS and CDR2 is FNYEAQ. The CDR3 region is CASSSRLDRNQPQHF. Written as DNA, the CDR3 is TGTGCCAGCAGCTCAAGGCTGGACAGGAATCAGCCCCAGCATTTT.

The V call is TRBV3-1 (or the pseudogene TRBV3-2), the J call TRBJ2-5; the match to TRBD2 covers 8 bases. The V segment lost 0 bases and the J segment 5 bases; nucleotides outside the gene matches: 11. Looked up from germline, CDR1 is LGHDT and CDR2 is YNNKEL (reference sequence). This CDR3 has 17 residues. CDR3 nucleotides: TGTGCCAGCAGCCAAGATCCGCCGGGACTAGGAAGTGAGACCCAGTACTTC. Translated: CASSQDPPGLGSETQYF.

In its sample, this clone was seen a few times. The rearrangement uses TRBV6-2 or TRBV6-3 and TRBJ1-5; D gene ambiguous. V dropped 0 bases and J dropped 4 bases, with 7 bases sitting between them. The CDR3 extends over 14 amino acids. Looked up from germline, CDR1 is MNHEY and CDR2 is SVGEGT. The CDR3 sequence: CASSYSSGNQPQHF. The DNA for the CDR3 is TGTGCCAGCAGTTACTCTAGCGGGAATCAGCCCCAGCATTTT.

This clone was seen only once. This chain connects TRBV5-4 to TRBJ2-1, with D perhaps TRBD1 (6 bases). There are 12 residues in the CDR3. Between the trimmed V and J ends, which lost 4 bases and 9 bases, there was a span of 11 bases. Germline CDR1 is SGHNT and CDR2 is YYREEE (reference sequence). This CDR3 is CASSLQGPEQFF. DNA of the CDR3: TGTGCCAGCAGCCTACAGGGTCCTGAGCAGTTCTTC.

This rearrangement joins TRBV9 to TRBJ2-2, with 7 bases that match TRBD1. With V trimmed by 4 bases and J by 4 bases, 7 bases remained unmatched. The CDR3 runs to 15 residues. CDR1 is SGDLS, CDR2 YYNGEE, per germline. The CDR3 spells CASSRKGAGTGELFF. CDR3 sequence (DNA): TGTGCCAGCAGCCGCAAGGGGGCGGGCACCGGGGAGCTGTTTTTT.

The chain recombines TRBV19 with TRBJ2-7, with D maybe TRBD1 (6 bases). Per the germline V gene, CDR1 is LNHDA and CDR2 is SQIVND (reference sequence). The length of the CDR3 is 16 residues. Trimming removed 7 bases at V and 2 bases at J, with 21 bases between. The CDR3 sequence: CASTPQGRQAAYEQYF. The CDR3 coding sequence is TGTGCCAGTACCCCCCAGGGGAGACAGGCTGCCTACGAGCAGTACTTC.

This rearrangement joins TRBV7-9 to TRBJ2-1; 8 nucleotides match TRBD2. The trim removed 4 bases at V and 8 bases at J, leaving 10 bases unmatched. This CDR3 region has 15 residues. Germline V CDR1 and CDR2: SEHNR, FQNEAQ (reference sequence). CDR3 region: CASSSRGGPGDEQFF. CDR3 in DNA: TGTGCCAGCAGCTCACGGGGGGGCCCAGGCGATGAGCAGTTCTTC. The whole variable domain, filled in from reference TRBV7-9 and TRBJ2-1, reads DTGVSQNPRHKITKRGQNVTFRCDPISEHNRLYWYRQTLGQGPEFLTYFQNEAQLEKSRLLSDRFSAERPKGSFSTLEIQRTEQGDSAMYLCASSSRGGPGDEQFFGPGTRLTVL.

The rearrangement uses TRBV11-2 and TRBJ2-7, with D uncertain. This CDR3 has 15 amino acids. Trimming pared 2 bases from V and 3 bases from J, leaving 14 bases between. Germline V lookup: CDR1 SGHAT, CDR2 FQNNGV. Here the CDR3 reads CASSLTWAGDYEQYF. Here the CDR3 DNA reads TGTGCCAGCAGCTTAACGTGGGCAGGAGACTACGAGCAGTACTTC. The variable domain in full, completed from reference TRBV11-2 and TRBJ2-7, reads EAGVAQSPRYKIIEKRQSVAFWCNPISGHATLYWYQQILGQGPKLLIQFQNNGVVDDSQLPKDRFSAERLKGVDSTLKIQPAKLEDSAVYLCASSLTWAGDYEQYFGPGTRLTVT.

The J gene is TRBJ2-7, the V gene TRBV5-1; 12 bases match TRBD1. J gave up 5 bases and V 0 bases, and 3 bases lay outside the gene matches. The CDR3 spans 15 residues. Germline loops: CDR1 SGHRS, CDR2 YFSETQ. CDR3 sequence (DNA): TGCGCCAGCAGCTTGGGCGGGACAGGGGGCCACGAGCAGTACTTC. Its translation is CASSLGGTGGHEQYF.

This sequence joins TRBV7-8 and TRBJ1-4; 9 positions match TRBD1. The germline gives CDR1 SGHVS, CDR2 FQNEAQ. This CDR3 comprises 16 residues. After removal of 0 bases from V and 8 bases from J, the junction contained 7 bases not matched to a gene. The CDR3, as DNA: TGTGCCAGCAGCTTAGCAATACAGGGGGCGGTAGAAAAACTGTTTTTT. It codes for CASSLAIQGAVEKLFF.

In its sample, this clone was seen once. The chain uses TRBV4-1 and TRBJ2-3, with 9 bases matching TRBD2. The ends lost 3 bases at V and 6 bases at J; junction bases unmatched: 7. This CDR3 is 15 amino acids long. Germline CDR1 reads MGHRA; CDR2 reads YSYEKL. The CDR3 spells CASSQVAGGADTQYF. CDR3 nucleotide sequence: TGCGCCAGCAGCCAGGTGGCGGGGGGGGCCGATACGCAGTATTTT.

The rearrangement uses TRBV27 and TRBJ2-1; 13 bases match TRBD2. With 6 bases clipped from V and 10 bases from J, the junction kept 18 bases outside the gene matches. The V gene's germline CDR1 is MNHEY and CDR2 SMNVEV (reference sequence). There are 18 residues in the CDR3. In DNA, the CDR3 is TGTGCCAGCAGAGGGGGACAGGTGGGACTAGCGGGGAAGGAAGAGCAGTTCTTC. Translation: CASRGGQVGLAGKEEQFF.

J is TRBJ1-4 and V is TRBV7-9; no clear D gene. V was pared by 1 base and J by 0 bases, with 6 bases between. There are 15 residues in the CDR3. The V gene's germline CDR1 is SEHNR and CDR2 FQNEAQ (reference sequence). The DNA for the CDR3 is TGTGCCAGCAGCTTAGAGGGATCAACTAATGAAAAACTGTTTTTT. Translation: CASSLEGSTNEKLFF.

The chain combines TRBV29-1 with TRBJ1-1, with D perhaps matching TRBD1 (6 bases). The V and J ends lost 6 bases and 1 base respectively, with 21 bases between them. The CDR3 extends over 16 amino acids. CDR1 and CDR2 (germline): SQVTM, ANQGSEA. The CDR3 DNA follows: TGCAGCGTCGAACCCGTACAGGGACGAAAGAACACTGAAGCTTTCTTT. This encodes CSVEPVQGRKNTEAFF. The full variable domain, in which reference TRBV29-1 and TRBJ1-1 provide the parts outside the CDR3, is SAVISQKPSRDICQRGTSLTIQCQVDSQVTMMFWYRQQPGQSLTLIATANQGSEATYESGFVIDKFPISRPNLTFSTLTVSNMSPEDSSIYLCSVEPVQGRKNTEAFFGQGTRLTVV.

The rearrangement links TRBV5-1 to TRBJ2-1; 7 nucleotides agree with TRBD2. The V segment lost 5 bases and the J segment 0 bases; nucleotides outside the gene matches: 11. The CDR3 loop spans 17 amino acids. The germline CDR1 and CDR2 sequences are SGHRS and YFSETQ. The CDR3 protein is CASSRGVTRSSYNEQFF. CDR3 DNA: TGCGCCAGCAGTCGGGGGGTGACCAGGAGCTCCTACAATGAGCAGTTCTTC.